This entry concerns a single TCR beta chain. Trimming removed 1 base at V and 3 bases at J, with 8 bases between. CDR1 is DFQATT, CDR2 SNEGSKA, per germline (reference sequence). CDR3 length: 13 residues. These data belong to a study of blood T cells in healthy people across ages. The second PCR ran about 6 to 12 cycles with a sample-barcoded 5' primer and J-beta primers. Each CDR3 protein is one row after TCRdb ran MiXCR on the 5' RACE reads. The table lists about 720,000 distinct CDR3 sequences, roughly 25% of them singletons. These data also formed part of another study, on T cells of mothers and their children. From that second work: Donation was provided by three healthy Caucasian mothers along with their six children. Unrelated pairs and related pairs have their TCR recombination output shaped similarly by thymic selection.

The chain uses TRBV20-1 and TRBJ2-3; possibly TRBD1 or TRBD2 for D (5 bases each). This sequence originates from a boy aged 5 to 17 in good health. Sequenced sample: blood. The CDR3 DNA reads TGCAGTGCTAGAGTTGGGGGTACAGATACGCAGTATTTT. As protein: CSARVGGTDTQYF.